This TCR beta chain was retrieved from a study of blood T cell repertoires in COVID-19. Study background: From T cells, B-cell-depleted T cells, or PBMCs came the material, which was cDNA or gDNA.

V lost 5 bases and J 2 bases, leaving 10 bases between the germline ends. From germline, CDR1 is SGHTS and CDR2 YDEGEE. This CDR3 contains 13 residues. This clone was observed a handful of times. Only in-frame clones appear in the TCRdb table, and some are missing; sequencing was by immunoSEQ multiplex PCR. The sample records some 99,000 clones, 75% to 85% being singletons. V is TRBV5-8 and J is TRBJ2-5; D perhaps matches TRBD1 (5 bases). The TCR comes from a man aged 65 to 79 with acute or convalescent COVID-19. Sequencing was carried out using peripheral blood. In nucleotides, the CDR3 is TGTGCCAGCAGTGCTCCAGGGCAAGAGACCCAGTACTTC. Translation gives CASSAPGQETQYF.